The rows below give T cell receptor beta chains drawn from one sample of a study of T cell repertoires in cytomegalovirus infection. TCRdb reanalysed the reads using MiXCR and keeps one entry per CDR3 protein. The repertoire holds fewer than 1,000,000 distinct CDR3 sequences, with 30% to 40% as singletons. No antigen has been assigned to these receptors. This specimen consisted of cultured CD8+ T cells from PBMCs, obtained from culture after CMV antigen stimulation. The receptors stem from a human donor in good health (CMV status not recorded). Some clones in this sample may be carry-over from other donors' samples. Both conserved end residues are part of each CDR3. Fields, in order: D gene, J gene, clone size, V gene, CDR3 protein, CDR3 DNA. A D gene is named only where the DNA matches it firmly. A row's size may be missing; if present it is once, few, many or a size class.

>NA|TRBJ1-2|few|TRBV7-2
CASSLSGELTF
TGTGCCAGCAGCTTAAGTGGGGAGCTCACCTTC
>TRBD1|TRBJ1-6|many|TRBV11-2
CASSLGVPGQILYNSPLHF
TGTGCCAGCAGCTTAGGGGTCCCGGGACAGATACTCTATAATTCACCCCTCCACTTT
>NA|TRBJ1-1|NA|TRBV5-5
CASSLTGLGETEAFF
TGTGCCAGCAGCCTTACAGGGTTGGGGGAAACTGAAGCTTTCTTT
>TRBD1|TRBJ2-1|NA|TRBV19
CASSIDGRGTHNEQFF
TGTGCCAGTAGTATAGATGGCAGGGGGACCCACAATGAGCAGTTCTTC
>NA|TRBJ1-2|few|TRBV6-5
CASSAGTARYGYTF
TGTGCCAGCAGCGCCGGGACGGCCCGCTACGGCTACACCTTC
>NA|TRBJ1-1|many|TRBV7-9
CASSPPWADTEAFF
TGTGCCAGCAGCCCCCCCTGGGCGGACACTGAAGCTTTCTTT
>NA|TRBJ1-1|many|TRBV7-3
CASSLADRNTEAFF
TGTGCCAGCAGCTTAGCCGACAGGAACACTGAAGCTTTCTTT
>NA|TRBJ2-3|NA|TRBV14
CASSQDRGPPDTQYF
TGTGCCAGCAGCCAAGACCGGGGGCCTCCAGATACGCAGTATTTT
>NA|TRBJ2-2|NA|TRBV7-3
CASSLESSGSGELFF
TGTGCCAGCAGCTTAGAGAGTTCGGGGTCCGGGGAGCTGTTTTTT
>NA|TRBJ1-1|many|TRBV7-9
CASSLGLRVEGNTEAFF
TGTGCCAGCAGCTTAGGGCTGAGGGTCGAGGGGAACACTGAAGCTTTCTTT
>NA|TRBJ1-6|few|TRBV6-1
CASTGERSSYNSPLHF
TGTGCCAGCACGGGCGAACGGAGCTCCTATAATTCACCCCTCCACTTT
>NA|TRBJ2-3|NA|TRBV7-3
CASSLGTGMGDTQYF
TGTGCCAGCAGCTTGGGGACGGGGATGGGAGATACGCAGTATTTT
>NA|TRBJ1-2|NA|TRBV7-9
CASSSTEQGAYLYGYTF
TGTGCCAGCAGCTCAACGGAACAGGGAGCCTACCTCTATGGCTACACCTTC
>NA|TRBJ2-7|many|TRBV7-8
CASSLTESAYEQYF
TGTGCCAGCAGCTTAACCGAAAGCGCCTACGAGCAGTACTTC
>NA|TRBJ1-2|NA|TRBV3-1
CASSQDGAGNYGYTF
TGTGCCAGCAGCCAAGATGGGGCAGGGAACTATGGCTACACCTTC
>TRBD1|TRBJ2-3|NA|TRBV7-6
CASSLGQGFSFTDTQYF
TGTGCCAGCAGCTTAGGACAGGGGTTTTCCTTCACAGATACGCAGTATTTT
>NA|TRBJ2-5|NA|TRBV7-9
CASGGRETQYF
TGTGCCAGCGGCGGAAGAGAAACCCAGTACTTC
>NA|TRBJ2-1|NA|TRBV11-3
CASKGSDGDEQFF
TGTGCCAGCAAAGGGTCAGACGGGGATGAGCAGTTCTTC
>TRBD1|TRBJ1-5|few|TRBV28
CASSVQGAPLQPQHF
TGTGCCAGCAGTGTACAGGGGGCGCCGCTTCAGCCCCAGCATTTT
>NA|TRBJ2-1|NA|TRBV7-6
CASAPGNNEQFF
TGTGCCAGCGCACCAGGGAACAATGAGCAGTTCTTC
>NA|TRBJ2-7|few|TRBV10-1
CASSESRLPFYEQYF
TGCGCCAGCAGTGAGTCGAGGCTCCCCTTCTACGAGCAGTACTTC
>NA|TRBJ2-5|few|TRBV12-3/TRBV12-4
CASSLTPQGRETQYF
TGTGCCAGCAGTTTAACCCCCCAGGGAAGGGAGACCCAGTACTTC
>NA|TRBJ2-7|NA|TRBV10-2
CASGPPEDYEQYF
TGCGCCAGTGGCCCCCCCGAGGACTACGAGCAGTACTTC
>TRBD1|TRBJ1-1|few|TRBV11-1
CASSLPRAGGNTEAFF
TGTGCCAGCAGCTTACCCCGGGCAGGGGGAAACACTGAAGCTTTCTTT
>TRBD2|TRBJ2-2|NA|TRBV4-1
CASSHFLAGAAGELFF
TGCGCCAGCAGCCACTTCCTAGCGGGGGCCGCGGGGGAGCTGTTTTTT
>TRBD2|TRBJ2-5|NA|TRBV4-1
CASSQFSGDQETQYF
TGCGCCAGCAGCCAATTTAGCGGGGATCAAGAGACCCAGTACTTC
>NA|TRBJ2-1|NA|TRBV15
CATSRDEGVEQFF
TGTGCCACCAGCAGAGATGAGGGGGTAGAGCAGTTCTTC
>NA|TRBJ2-2|NA|TRBV9
CASSPPSGELFF
TGTGCCAGCAGCCCGCCTTCCGGGGAGCTGTTTTTT
>NA|TRBJ2-1|few|TRBV10-3
CAISESKGSSYNEQFF
TGTGCCATCAGTGAGTCGAAGGGGAGCTCCTACAATGAGCAGTTCTTC
>NA|TRBJ1-4|few|TRBV7-9
CASSGSRSDEKLFF
TGTGCCAGCAGCGGGTCGCGGTCAGATGAAAAACTGTTTTTT
>NA|TRBJ2-5|many|TRBV7-8
CASSLIGETQYF
TGTGCCAGCAGCTTAATTGGAGAGACCCAGTACTTC
>NA|TRBJ2-7|NA|TRBV7-2
CASSLSTGFSYEQYF
TGTGCCAGCAGCTTGTCAACGGGATTTTCCTACGAGCAGTACTTC
>NA|TRBJ1-1|few|TRBV7-7
CASGISGMNTEAFF
TGTGCTAGCGGCATCTCTGGAATGAACACTGAAGCTTTCTTT
>TRBD1|TRBJ2-7|few|TRBV20-1
CSARGFRDRGNEQYF
TGCAGTGCTAGAGGGTTCCGGGACAGGGGCAACGAGCAGTACTTC
>NA|TRBJ2-1|NA|TRBV29-1
CSVLPPTNEQFF
TGCAGCGTTCTCCCTCCGACTAATGAGCAGTTCTTC
>NA|TRBJ1-5|many|TRBV7-8
CASRPQGSNQPQHF
TGTGCCAGCAGGCCACAGGGAAGCAATCAGCCCCAGCATTTT
>NA|TRBJ2-7|NA|TRBV6-1
CASSEAGISSDEQYF
TGTGCCAGCAGTGAAGCGGGAATTTCCTCGGACGAGCAGTACTTC
>NA|TRBJ1-6|NA|TRBV10-3
CAIRPALETADSPLHF
TGTGCCATCAGGCCAGCCCTAGAGACGGCGGATTCACCCCTCCACTTT
>TRBD1|TRBJ1-3|NA|TRBV5-1
CASSETGTGGSGNTIYF
TGCGCCAGCAGCGAGACGGGGACAGGGGGCTCTGGAAACACCATATATTTT
>NA|TRBJ1-5|few|TRBV5-6
CASSLAEGFNSNQPQHF
TGTGCCAGCAGCTTGGCCGAAGGTTTTAATAGCAATCAGCCCCAGCATTTT